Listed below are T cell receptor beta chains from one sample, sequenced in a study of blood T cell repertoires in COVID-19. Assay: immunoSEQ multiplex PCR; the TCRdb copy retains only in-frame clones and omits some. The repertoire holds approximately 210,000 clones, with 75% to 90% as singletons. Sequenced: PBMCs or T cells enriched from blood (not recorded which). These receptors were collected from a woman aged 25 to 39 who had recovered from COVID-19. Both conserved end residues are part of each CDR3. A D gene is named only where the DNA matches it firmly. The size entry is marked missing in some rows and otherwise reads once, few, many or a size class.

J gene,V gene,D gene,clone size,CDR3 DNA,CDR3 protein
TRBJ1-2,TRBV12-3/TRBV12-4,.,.,TGTGCCAGCAGTTCCCCCAGGGCATACGGCTACACCTTC,CASSSPRAYGYTF
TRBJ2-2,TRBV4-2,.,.,TGTGCCAGCAGCCAAGGAGAATTCCCGAACACCGGGGAGCTGTTTTTT,CASSQGEFPNTGELFF
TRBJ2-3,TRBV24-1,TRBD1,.,TGTGCCACCAGTGGGATGGGACAGGGGAGGTCAGATACGCAGTATTTT,CATSGMGQGRSDTQYF
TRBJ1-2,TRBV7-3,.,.,TGTGCCAGCAGCTTAACTTCGGCTGGGCCAGATGGCTACACCTTC,CASSLTSAGPDGYTF
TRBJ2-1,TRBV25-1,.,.,TGTGCCAGCACCACACCCCACAATGAGCAGTTCTTC,CASTTPHNEQFF
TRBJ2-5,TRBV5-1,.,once,TGCGCCAGCAGCTGGCAGGGCCGCCAAGAGACCCAGTACTTC,CASSWQGRQETQYF
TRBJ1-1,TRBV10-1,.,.,TGCGCCAGGTCCGAGGGCCCCACGGGAGCTTTCTTT,CARSEGPTGAFF
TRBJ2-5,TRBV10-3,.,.,TGTGCCATCAGTCGGACAGATCAAGAGACCCAGTACTTC,CAISRTDQETQYF
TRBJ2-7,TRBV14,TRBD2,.,TGTGCCAGCAGCCCCGGGACTAGCCGGAACGAGCAGTACTTC,CASSPGTSRNEQYF
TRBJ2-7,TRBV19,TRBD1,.,TGTGCCAGTCAACCGGGACAGGGTCGAGTGCAGTACTTC,CASQPGQGRVQYF
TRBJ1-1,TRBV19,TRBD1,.,TGTGCCAGTACCAGGAGGGGACAGGGAAACACTGAAGCTTTCTTT,CASTRRGQGNTEAFF
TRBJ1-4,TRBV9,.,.,TGTGCCAGCAGCCCGGACGGAGCCCGGGGGGGAAAACTGTTTTTT,CASSPDGARGGKLFF
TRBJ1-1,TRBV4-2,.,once,TGTGCCAGCAGCCAAGATGTGACAGGCCGAGGGGTGAACACTGAAGCTTTCTTT,CASSQDVTGRGVNTEAFF
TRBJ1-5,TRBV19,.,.,TGTGCCAGTAGTATAGAGGGTTTAGGGGCTCAGCCCCAGCATTTT,CASSIEGLGAQPQHF
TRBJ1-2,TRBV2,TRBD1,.,TGTGCCAGCAGTAGGCAGGGGGCTGGCTACACCTTC,CASSRQGAGYTF
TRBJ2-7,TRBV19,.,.,TGTGCCAGTAGTATCAGGACAGTTACGACCTACGAGCAGTACTTC,CASSIRTVTTYEQYF
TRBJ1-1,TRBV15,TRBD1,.,TGTGCCACCAGCAGGCAGACAGGGGGCGGTGAAGCTTTCTTT,CATSRQTGGGEAFF
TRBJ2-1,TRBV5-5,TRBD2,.,TGTGCCAGCAGCTTGGTGCTAGCGGGAGTTGATGAGCAGTTCTTC,CASSLVLAGVDEQFF
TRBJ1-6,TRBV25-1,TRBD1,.,TGTGCCAGCAGTGAAAGGGGACAGATCAATTCACCCCTCCACTTT,CASSERGQINSPLHF
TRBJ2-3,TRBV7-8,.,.,TGTGCCAGCAGCTTAGACAGGTCCCCAGGTACGCAGTATTTT,CASSLDRSPGTQYF
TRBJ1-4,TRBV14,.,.,TGTGCCAGCAGCCAAAATAACGCCCACATTACAACTAATGAAAAACTGTTTTTT,CASSQNNAHITTNEKLFF
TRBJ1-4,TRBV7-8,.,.,TGTGCCAGCCGCCCGACTTCAACTAATGAAAAACTGTTTTTT,CASRPTSTNEKLFF
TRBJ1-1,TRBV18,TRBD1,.,TGTGCCAGCTCCCTTAAGACGGAGGGGGCTATGAACACTGAAGCTTTCTTT,CASSLKTEGAMNTEAFF
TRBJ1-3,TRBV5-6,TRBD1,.,TGTGCCAGCAGCTTCACAGGGGCACGCGGAAACACCATATATTTT,CASSFTGARGNTIYF
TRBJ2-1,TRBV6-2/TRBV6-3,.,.,TGTGCCAGCAGTTACGGGAGCTCCTACAATGAGCAGTTCTTC,CASSYGSSYNEQFF
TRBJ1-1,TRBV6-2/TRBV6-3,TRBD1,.,TGTGCCAGCAGTTACGGGACAGATACGAACACTGAAGCTTTCTTT,CASSYGTDTNTEAFF
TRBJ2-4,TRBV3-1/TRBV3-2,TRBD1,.,TGTGCCAGCAGCCAGCCGGGACAGAAAAACATTCAGTACTTC,CASSQPGQKNIQYF
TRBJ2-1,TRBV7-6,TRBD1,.,TGTGCCAGCAGCCTTGGGACAGTAACCTACAATGAGCAGTTCTTC,CASSLGTVTYNEQFF
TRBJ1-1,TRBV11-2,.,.,TGTGCCAGCAGCTCACGATGGGGCGCGGACACTGAAGCTTTCTTT,CASSSRWGADTEAFF
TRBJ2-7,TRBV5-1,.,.,TGCGCCAGCAGTTGGCGACCCGAGGGAGAGCAGTACTTC,CASSWRPEGEQYF
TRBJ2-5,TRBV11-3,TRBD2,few,TGTGCCAGCAGCCCCCTCGGACTAGCGGGAGAAGAGACCCAGTACTTC,CASSPLGLAGEETQYF
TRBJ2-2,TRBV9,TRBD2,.,TGTGCCAGCAGCGACACTGGGACTAGCGGGAGGGCCCTCGGGGAGCTGTTTTTT,CASSDTGTSGRALGELFF
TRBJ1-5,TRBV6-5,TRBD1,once,TGTGCCAGCAGAAGGGACAGGGTTCAGCCCCAGCATTTT,CASRRDRVQPQHF
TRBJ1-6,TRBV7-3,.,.,TGTGCCAGCAGCTTAAATGGAGGGAGTTATTCACCCCTCCACTTT,CASSLNGGSYSPLHF
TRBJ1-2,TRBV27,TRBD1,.,TGTGCCAGCAGTGTCGCCCGGGACAGGGATGGCTACACCTTC,CASSVARDRDGYTF
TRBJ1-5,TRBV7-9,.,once,TGTGCCAGCAGCTTACTTGATCAGCCCCAGCATTTT,CASSLLDQPQHF
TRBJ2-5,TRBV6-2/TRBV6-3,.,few,TGTGCCAGCAGTTACCGGGGGACCCAGTACTTC,CASSYRGTQYF
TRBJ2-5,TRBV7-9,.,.,TGTGCCAGCAGCCCCAACCTAGACGGAGGGACCCAGTACTTC,CASSPNLDGGTQYF
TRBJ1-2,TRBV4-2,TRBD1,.,TGTGCCAGCAGCCAAGACATGGACAGGGGGCCGGGCTACACCTTC,CASSQDMDRGPGYTF
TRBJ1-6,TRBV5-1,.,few,TGCGCCAGCAGCCCGGGACACTATAATTCACCCCTCCACTTT,CASSPGHYNSPLHF
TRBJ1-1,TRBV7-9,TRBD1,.,TGTCCTATGAAACAGGGGGTGGCTGAAGCTTTCTTT,CPMKQGVAEAFF
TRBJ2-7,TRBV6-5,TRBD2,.,TGTGCCAGCAAGCAGCCTAGCGGGACCTCCTACGAGCAGTACTTC,CASKQPSGTSYEQYF
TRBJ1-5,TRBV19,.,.,TGTGCCAGTAGTATAGGTCCGAGCGGCAATCAGCCCCAGCATTTT,CASSIGPSGNQPQHF
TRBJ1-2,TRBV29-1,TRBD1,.,TGCAGCGTGTACGACAGGGGCGGGGGCTACACCTTC,CSVYDRGGGYTF
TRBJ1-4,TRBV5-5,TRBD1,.,TGTGCCAGCAGCCTATGGACAGGGGATGAAAAACTGTTTTTT,CASSLWTGDEKLFF
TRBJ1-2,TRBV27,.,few,TGTGCCAGCAGTTTATTGGGCAACTATGGCTACACCTTC,CASSLLGNYGYTF
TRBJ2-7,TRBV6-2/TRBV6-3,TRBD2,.,TGTGCCAGCAGCCTAGTATCACCGGGACTAGCGGGACCTTTGAGCTCCTACGAGCAGTACTTC,CASSLVSPGLAGPLSSYEQYF
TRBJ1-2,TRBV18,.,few,TGTGCCAGCTCACCTAGCGCAGATAACTATGGCTACACCTTC,CASSPSADNYGYTF
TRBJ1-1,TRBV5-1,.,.,TGCGCCAGCAGCCAGGGAGGCAGGAACACTGAAGCTTTCTTT,CASSQGGRNTEAFF
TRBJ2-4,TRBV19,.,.,TGTGCCAGTAGTCCACGGTCGGGAAGCATTCAGTACTTC,CASSPRSGSIQYF
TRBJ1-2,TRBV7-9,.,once,TGTGCCAGCAGCGATAACCGGGACAACCCACTAAGAAACTATGGCTACACCTTC,CASSDNRDNPLRNYGYTF
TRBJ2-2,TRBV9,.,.,TGTGCCAGCAGCACCACCGGGACACTAGGCGCCGGGGAGCTGTTTTTT,CASSTTGTLGAGELFF
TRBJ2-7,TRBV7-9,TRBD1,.,TGTGCCAGCAGCGGGCGGACGTCCGGGACAGGGACGCAGTACGAGCAGTACTTC,CASSGRTSGTGTQYEQYF
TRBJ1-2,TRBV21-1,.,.,TGTGCCAGCATAATTCGGACAGGAACTAGCTATGGCTACACCTTC,CASIIRTGTSYGYTF